A single TCR beta chain is shown here with its context. TCRdb keeps only in-frame clones here, not all; method: immunoSEQ multiplex PCR. The table has fewer than 1.8 million clones, 97% to 99% seen once. This CDR3 comprises 17 residues. Per the germline V gene, CDR1 is SGHRS and CDR2 is YFSETQ. Deletions cut 0 bases from V and 3 bases from J, with 19 bases between. This sample stems from a study of shared clonotypes between healthy human individuals. The sequence was collected from a man aged 25 to 40 in good health. The sequenced sample consisted of naive CD4+ T cells sorted from blood. As for subset: CD45RA+ positively selected. The rearrangement uses TRBV5-1 and TRBJ2-7; tentatively, D is TRBD1 (6 bases). Here the CDR3 DNA reads TGCGCCAGCAGCTTGGATCCCGGCAGGGGTCAGTACTACGAGCAGTACTTC. Translated, it gives CASSLDPGRGQYYEQYF.